The clone carrying this TCR beta chain showed up many times. The data were obtained in a study of blood T cells in healthy people across ages. CDR3 size: 16 residues. V lost 5 bases and J lost 4; bases outside the gene matches: 11. Germline loops: CDR1 SGHAT, CDR2 FQNNGV. Primers used in a second PCR of about 7 to 12 cycles were a sample-barcoded 5' primer and a J-beta primer mix. TCRdb passed the 5' RACE reads through MiXCR, listing each CDR3 protein once. This sample has some 710,000 distinct CDR3 sequences, with approximately 21% found just once. The sample taken for sequencing was blood. The V and J genes are TRBV11-2 and TRBJ2-3; 8 nucleotides match TRBD1. This TCR was sampled from a man in his 70s in good health. CDR3 in DNA: TGTGCCAGCAGCCCCCGCCCGGACAGGGTTTCAGATACGCAGTATTTT. Its translation: CASSPRPDRVSDTQYF.